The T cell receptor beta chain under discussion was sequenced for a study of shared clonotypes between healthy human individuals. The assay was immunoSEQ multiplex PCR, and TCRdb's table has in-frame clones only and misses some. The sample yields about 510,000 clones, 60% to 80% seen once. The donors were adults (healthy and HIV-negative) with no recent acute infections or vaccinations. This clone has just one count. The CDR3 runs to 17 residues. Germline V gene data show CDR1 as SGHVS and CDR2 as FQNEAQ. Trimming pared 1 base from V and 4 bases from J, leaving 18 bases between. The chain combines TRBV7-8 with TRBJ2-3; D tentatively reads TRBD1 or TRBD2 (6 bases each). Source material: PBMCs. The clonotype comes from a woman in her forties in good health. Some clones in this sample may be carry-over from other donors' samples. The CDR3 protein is CASSLDYRRDMPDTQYF. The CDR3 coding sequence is TGTGCCAGCAGCTTAGATTATCGGCGGGACATGCCAGATACGCAGTATTTT. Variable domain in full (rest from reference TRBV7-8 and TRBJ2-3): GAGVSQSPRYKVAKRGQDVALRCDPISGHVSLFWYQQALGQGPEFLTYFQNEAQLDKSGLPSDRFFAERPEGSVSTLKIQRTQQEDSAVYLCASSLDYRRDMPDTQYFGPGTRLTVL.